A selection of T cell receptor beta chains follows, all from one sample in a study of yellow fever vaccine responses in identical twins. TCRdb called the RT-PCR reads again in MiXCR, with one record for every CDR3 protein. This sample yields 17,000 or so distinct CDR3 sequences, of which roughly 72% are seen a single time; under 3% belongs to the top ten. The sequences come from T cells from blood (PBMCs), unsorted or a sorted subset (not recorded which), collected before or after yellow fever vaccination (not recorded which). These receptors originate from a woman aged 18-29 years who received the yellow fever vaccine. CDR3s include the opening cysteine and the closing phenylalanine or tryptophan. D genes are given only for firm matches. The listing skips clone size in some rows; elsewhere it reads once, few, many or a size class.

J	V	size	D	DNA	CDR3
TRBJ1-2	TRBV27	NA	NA	TGTGCCAGCAGTTCCGAGGGGGTCTATGGCTACACCTTC	CASSSEGVYGYTF
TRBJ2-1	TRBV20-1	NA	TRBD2	TGCAGTGCGGGATATTTAGCGGGAGGGGATGAGCAGTTCTTC	CSAGYLAGGDEQFF
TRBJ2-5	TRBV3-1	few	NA	TGTGCCAGCAGCCAAACTGGAACCGGGACCCGCGTGACCCAGTACTTC	CASSQTGTGTRVTQYF
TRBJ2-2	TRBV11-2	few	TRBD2	TGTGCCAGCAGCTTAGGAGGAGCGGGACTAGGGACCGGGGAGCTGTTTTTT	CASSLGGAGLGTGELFF
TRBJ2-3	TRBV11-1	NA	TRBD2	TGTGCCAGCAGCCACCCCCCCTGGACTAGCGGTAGCACAGATACGCAGTATTTT	CASSHPPWTSGSTDTQYF
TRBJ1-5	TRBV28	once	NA	TGTGCCAGCAGTTTGAAGAATCAGCCCCAGCATTTT	CASSLKNQPQHF
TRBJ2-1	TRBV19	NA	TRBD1	TGTGCCAGTAGTACTCCAGGGGGCGCCCCTAATGAGCAGTTCTTC	CASSTPGGAPNEQFF
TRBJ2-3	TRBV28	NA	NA	TGTGCCAGCAGTTTCAAGGGTACCGGCACAGATACGCAGTATTTT	CASSFKGTGTDTQYF
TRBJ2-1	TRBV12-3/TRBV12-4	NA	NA	TGTGCCAGCAGTTCTCACGGGCGTAATGAGCAGTTCTTC	CASSSHGRNEQFF
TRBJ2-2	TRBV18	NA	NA	TGTGCCAGCTCACCTCTCTTCGTGGCCGGGGAGCTGTTTTTT	CASSPLFVAGELFF
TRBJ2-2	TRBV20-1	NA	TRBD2	TGCAGTGCTGCTACCGGGACTAGCGGGAGTTGGGGCACCGGGGAGCTGTTTTTT	CSAATGTSGSWGTGELFF
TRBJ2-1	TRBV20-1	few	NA	TGCAGTGCTAGAGATAGGGAGCACTACAATGAGCAGTTCTTC	CSARDREHYNEQFF
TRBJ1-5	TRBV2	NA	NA	TGTGCCAGCAGAGAAACAGGGTGGAGTAGCAATCAGCCCCAGCATTTT	CASRETGWSSNQPQHF
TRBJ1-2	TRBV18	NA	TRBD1	TGTGCCAGCTCACCAGTTGGGGGGACAGGGGACTATGGCTACACCTTC	CASSPVGGTGDYGYTF
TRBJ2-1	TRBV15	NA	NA	TGTGCCACCAGCAGAGGCCTACAGGGAACCTACAATGAGCAGTTCTTC	CATSRGLQGTYNEQFF
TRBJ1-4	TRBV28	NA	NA	TGTGCCAGCAGTTTATTTGAAAAACTGTTTTTT	CASSLFEKLFF
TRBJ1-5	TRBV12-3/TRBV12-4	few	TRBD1	TGTGCCGACCTTTTCCGTCGGACAGGGAGCAATCAGCCCCAGCATTTT	CADLFRRTGSNQPQHF
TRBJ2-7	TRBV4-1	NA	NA	TGCGCCAGCAGCCAACGTGGCCCGTTCTTCTACGAGCAGTACTTC	CASSQRGPFFYEQYF